This T cell receptor beta chain was retrieved from a study of CD8+ T cells in alopecia areata. Looking at the study overall: For the treated group, dosing was oral tofacitinib at 5 to 10 mg twice daily. Tofacitinib treatment spanned 6 to 18 months, with 6 months off drug afterward.

Indicated treatment: oral pan-JAK inhibitor, 5-10 mg twice daily. As part of sample collection, lesional scalp punch biopsies and peripheral blood were taken from alopecia areata patients. The CDR3 has 15 amino acids. Trimming pared 6 bases from V and 0 bases from J, leaving 12 bases between. This clone was found a few times. As the sequencing template, cDNA was produced by extracting RNA and reverse transcribing it. Some clones are missing from TCRdb's copy, which holds only in-frame ones; the method was immunoSEQ multiplex PCR. Here the sample spans roughly 120,000 clones, 56% being singletons. The receptor was derived from a human donor with alopecia areata. Sequencing used CD4+ T cells sorted from blood, obtained at week 24, from a patient treated with tofacitinib. The V and J genes are TRBV23-1 and TRBJ1-5; no clear D gene. TRBV23-1 belongs to the ORF category, with a function that is uncertain. CDR3 nucleotide sequence: TGCGCCAGCAGGGAGACACCATATAGCAATCAGCCCCAGCATTTT. Translated, it gives CASRETPYSNQPQHF.